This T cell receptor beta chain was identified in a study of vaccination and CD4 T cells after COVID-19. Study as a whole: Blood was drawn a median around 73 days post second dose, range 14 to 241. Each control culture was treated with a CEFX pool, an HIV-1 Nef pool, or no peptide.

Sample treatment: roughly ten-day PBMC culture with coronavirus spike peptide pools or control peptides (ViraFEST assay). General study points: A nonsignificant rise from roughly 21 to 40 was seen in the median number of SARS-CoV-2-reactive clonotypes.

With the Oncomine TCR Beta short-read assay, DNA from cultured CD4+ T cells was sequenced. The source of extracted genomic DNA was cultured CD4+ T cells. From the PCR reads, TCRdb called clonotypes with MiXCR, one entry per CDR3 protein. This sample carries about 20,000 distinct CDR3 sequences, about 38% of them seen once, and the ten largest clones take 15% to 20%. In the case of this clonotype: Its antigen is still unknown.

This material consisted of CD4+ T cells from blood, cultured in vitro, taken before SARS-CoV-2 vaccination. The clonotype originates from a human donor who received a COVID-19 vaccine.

The CDR3 here is CSAGGKYGETQYF. DNA for the CDR3: TGCAGTGCTGGTGGAAAGTACGGGGAGACCCAGTACTTC. This chain uses TRBV20-1 with TRBJ2-5; D is unresolved. Germline V CDR1 and CDR2: DFQATT, SNEGSKA (reference sequence). With 5 bases removed from V and 5 bases from J, the gap between germline ends came to 15 bases. The CDR3 is 13 amino acids.